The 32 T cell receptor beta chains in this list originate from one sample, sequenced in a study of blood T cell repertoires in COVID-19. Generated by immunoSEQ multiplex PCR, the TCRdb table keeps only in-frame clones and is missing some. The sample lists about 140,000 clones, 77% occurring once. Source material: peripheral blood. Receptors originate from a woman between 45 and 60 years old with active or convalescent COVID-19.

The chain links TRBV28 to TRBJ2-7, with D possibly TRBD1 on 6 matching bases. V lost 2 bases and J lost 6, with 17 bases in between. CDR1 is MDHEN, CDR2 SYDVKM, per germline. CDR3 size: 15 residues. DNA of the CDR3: TGTGCCAGCAGTTTACCAGGGGAGAGAGGTCGCGAGCAGTACTTC. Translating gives CASSLPGERGREQYF.

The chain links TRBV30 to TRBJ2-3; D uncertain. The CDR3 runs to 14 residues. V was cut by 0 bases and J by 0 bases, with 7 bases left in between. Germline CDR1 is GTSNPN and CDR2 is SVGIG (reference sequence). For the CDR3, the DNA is TGTGCCTGGAGTGTAGAGGCTAGCACAGATACGCAGTATTTT. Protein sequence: CAWSVEASTDTQYF. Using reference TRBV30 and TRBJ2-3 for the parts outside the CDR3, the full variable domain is SQTIHQWPATLVQPVGSPLSLECTVEGTSNPNLYWYRQAAGRGLQLLFYSVGIGQISSEVPQNLSASRPQDRQFILSSKKLLLSDSGFYLCAWSVEASTDTQYFGPGTRLTVL.

Written as DNA, the CDR3 is TGTGCCAGCAGCTCGCACCCGCGCAACACCATATATTTT. It encodes CASSSHPRNTIYF. V usage is TRBV11-1 and J usage is TRBJ1-3; D gene ambiguous. This CDR3 is built from 13 residues. The V and J ends lost 4 bases and 7 bases respectively, with 11 bases between them. Germline CDR1 reads SGHAT; CDR2 reads FQDESV (reference sequence).

Here the CDR3 reads CASSRTQPNEKLFF. The CDR3 DNA sequence: TGTGCCAGCAGCCGGACACAACCAAATGAAAAACTGTTTTTT. V usage is TRBV7-8 and J usage is TRBJ1-4; D is possibly TRBD1 (5 bases). The germline CDR1 and CDR2 sequences are SGHVS and FQNEAQ. CDR3 size: 14 residues. Trimming removed 5 bases at V and 5 bases at J, with 12 bases between. Combining the CDR3 with reference TRBV7-8 and TRBJ1-4 gives the whole variable domain GAGVSQSPRYKVAKRGQDVALRCDPISGHVSLFWYQQALGQGPEFLTYFQNEAQLDKSGLPSDRFFAERPEGSVSTLKIQRTQQEDSAVYLCASSRTQPNEKLFFGSGTQLSVL.

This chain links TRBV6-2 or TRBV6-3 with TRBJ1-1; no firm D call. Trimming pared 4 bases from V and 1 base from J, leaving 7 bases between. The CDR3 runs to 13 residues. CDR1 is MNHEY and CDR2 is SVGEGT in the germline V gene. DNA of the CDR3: TGTGCCAGCAGTTTCGGTACGAACACTGAAGCTTTCTTT. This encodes CASSFGTNTEAFF.

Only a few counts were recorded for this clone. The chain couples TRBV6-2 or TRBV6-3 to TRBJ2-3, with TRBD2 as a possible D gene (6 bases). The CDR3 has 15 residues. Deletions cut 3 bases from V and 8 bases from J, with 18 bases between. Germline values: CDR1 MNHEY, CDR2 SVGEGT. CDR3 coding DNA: TGTGCCAGCAGTTATCGAGGCAGGGCGGAGGGTACGCAGTATTTT. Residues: CASSYRGRAEGTQYF.

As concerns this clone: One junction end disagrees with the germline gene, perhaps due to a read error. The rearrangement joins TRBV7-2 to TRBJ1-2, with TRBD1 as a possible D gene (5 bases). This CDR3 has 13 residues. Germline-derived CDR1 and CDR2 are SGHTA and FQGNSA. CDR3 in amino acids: CASSLGVLTAIAF. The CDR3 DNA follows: TGTGCCAGCAGCTTAGGGGTTTTGACAGCTATAGCCTTC.

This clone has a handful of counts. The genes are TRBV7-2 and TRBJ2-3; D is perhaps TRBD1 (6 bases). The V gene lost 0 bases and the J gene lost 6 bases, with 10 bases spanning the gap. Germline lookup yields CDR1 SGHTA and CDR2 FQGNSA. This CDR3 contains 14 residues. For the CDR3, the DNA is TGTGCCAGCAGCTTAGCGGGGGCTTTTGATACGCAGTATTTT. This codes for CASSLAGAFDTQYF.

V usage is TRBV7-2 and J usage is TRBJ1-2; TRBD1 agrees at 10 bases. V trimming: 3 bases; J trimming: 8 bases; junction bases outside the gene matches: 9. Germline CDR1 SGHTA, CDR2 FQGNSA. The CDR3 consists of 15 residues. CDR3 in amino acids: CASSLEGQGEGGYTF. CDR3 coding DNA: TGTGCCAGCAGCTTGGAAGGACAGGGGGAAGGCGGCTACACCTTC.

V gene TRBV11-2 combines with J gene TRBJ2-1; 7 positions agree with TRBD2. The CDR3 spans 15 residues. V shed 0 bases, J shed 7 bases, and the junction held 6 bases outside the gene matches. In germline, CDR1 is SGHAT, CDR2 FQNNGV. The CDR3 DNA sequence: TGTGCCAGCAGCTTAGATGGGGGGGTCGGGAATGAGCAGTTCTTC. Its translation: CASSLDGGVGNEQFF.

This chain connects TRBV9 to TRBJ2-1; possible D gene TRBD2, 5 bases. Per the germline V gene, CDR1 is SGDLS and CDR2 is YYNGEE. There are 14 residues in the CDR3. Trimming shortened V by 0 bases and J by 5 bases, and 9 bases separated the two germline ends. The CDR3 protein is CASSVGLAHNEQFF. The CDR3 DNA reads TGTGCCAGCAGCGTAGGGCTAGCCCACAATGAGCAGTTCTTC.

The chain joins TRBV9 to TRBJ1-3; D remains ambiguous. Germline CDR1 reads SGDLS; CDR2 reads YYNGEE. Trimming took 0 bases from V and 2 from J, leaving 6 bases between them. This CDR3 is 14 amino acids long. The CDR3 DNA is TGTGCCAGCAGCGTAGGTAGTGCTGGAAACACCATATATTTT. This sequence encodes CASSVGSAGNTIYF.

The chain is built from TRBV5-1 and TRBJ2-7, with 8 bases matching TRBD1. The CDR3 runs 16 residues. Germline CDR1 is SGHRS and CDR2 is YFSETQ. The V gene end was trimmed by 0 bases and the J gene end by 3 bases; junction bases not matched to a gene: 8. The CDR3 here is CASSLGPDREYYEQYF. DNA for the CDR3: TGCGCCAGCAGCTTGGGACCGGACAGGGAGTACTACGAGCAGTACTTC.

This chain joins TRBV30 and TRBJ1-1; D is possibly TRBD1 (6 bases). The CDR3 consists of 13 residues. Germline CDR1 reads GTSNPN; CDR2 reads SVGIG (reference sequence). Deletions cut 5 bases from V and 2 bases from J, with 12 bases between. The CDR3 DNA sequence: TGTGCCTGGGCCTCAGGGGATAACACTGAAGCTTTCTTT. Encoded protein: CAWASGDNTEAFF.

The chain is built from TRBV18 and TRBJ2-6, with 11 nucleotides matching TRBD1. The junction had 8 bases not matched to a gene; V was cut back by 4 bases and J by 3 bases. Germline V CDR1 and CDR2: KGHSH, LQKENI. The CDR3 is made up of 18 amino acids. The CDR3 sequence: CASSLGRDRGSGANVLTF. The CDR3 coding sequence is TGTGCCAGCTCACTAGGCCGGGACAGGGGGAGTGGGGCCAACGTCCTGACTTTC.

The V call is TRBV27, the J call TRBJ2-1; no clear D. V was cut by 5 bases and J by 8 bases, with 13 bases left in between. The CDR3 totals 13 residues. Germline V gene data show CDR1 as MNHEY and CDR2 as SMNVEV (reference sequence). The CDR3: CASSTRGSYEQFF. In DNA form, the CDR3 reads TGTGCCAGCAGTACCCGAGGTAGCTATGAGCAGTTCTTC.

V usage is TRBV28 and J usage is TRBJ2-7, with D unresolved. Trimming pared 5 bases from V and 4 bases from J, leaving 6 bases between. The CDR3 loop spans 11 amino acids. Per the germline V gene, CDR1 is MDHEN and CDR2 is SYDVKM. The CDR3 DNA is TGTGCCAGCAGTCTAAGATACGAGCAGTACTTC. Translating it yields CASSLRYEQYF.

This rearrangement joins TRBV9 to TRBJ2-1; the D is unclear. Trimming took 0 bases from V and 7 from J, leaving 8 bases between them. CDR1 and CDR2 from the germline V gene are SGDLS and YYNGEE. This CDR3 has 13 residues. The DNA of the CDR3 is TGTGCCAGCAGCGTAGCTGAGTGGAATGAGCAGTTCTTC. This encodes CASSVAEWNEQFF.

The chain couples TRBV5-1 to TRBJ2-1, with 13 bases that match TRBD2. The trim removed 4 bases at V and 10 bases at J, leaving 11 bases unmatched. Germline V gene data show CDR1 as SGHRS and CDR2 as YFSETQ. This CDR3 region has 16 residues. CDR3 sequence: CASSAGLAGARGEQFF. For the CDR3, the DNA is TGCGCCAGCAGCGCCGGACTAGCGGGGGCTCGGGGGGAGCAGTTCTTC.

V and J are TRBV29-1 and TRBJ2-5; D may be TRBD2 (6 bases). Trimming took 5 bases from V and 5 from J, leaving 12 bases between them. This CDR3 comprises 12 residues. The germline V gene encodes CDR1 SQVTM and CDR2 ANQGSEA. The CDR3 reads CSVSRRAETQYF. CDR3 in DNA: TGCAGCGTTAGTAGGAGGGCGGAGACCCAGTACTTC.

CDR3 nucleotide sequence: TGTGCCAGCAGCGCAGCCAAAAGGGGGGCTTTCTTT. It encodes CASSAAKRGAFF. The chain joins TRBV6-5 to TRBJ1-1, with D perhaps matching TRBD1 (6 bases). CDR3 length: 12 amino acids. Germline V gives CDR1 MNHEY, CDR2 SVGAGI. V lost 6 bases and J lost 11, with 16 bases in between.

Here the CDR3 reads CASSRDRDYEQYF. The CDR3 DNA reads as TGTGCCAGCAGCCGGGACAGGGACTACGAGCAGTACTTC. This rearrangement joins TRBV6-2 or TRBV6-3 to TRBJ2-7; 9 positions agree with TRBD1. Germline loops: CDR1 MNHEY, CDR2 SVGEGT. With 6 bases clipped from V and 3 bases from J, the junction kept 3 bases outside the gene matches. The CDR3 spans 13 residues.

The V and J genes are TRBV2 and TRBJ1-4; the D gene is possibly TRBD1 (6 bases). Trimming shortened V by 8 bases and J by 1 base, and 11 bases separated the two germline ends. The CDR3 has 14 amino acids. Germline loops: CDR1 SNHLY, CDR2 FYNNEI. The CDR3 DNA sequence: TGTGCCAGCGGTCACAGGGAAACTAATGAAAAACTGTTTTTT. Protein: CASGHRETNEKLFF.

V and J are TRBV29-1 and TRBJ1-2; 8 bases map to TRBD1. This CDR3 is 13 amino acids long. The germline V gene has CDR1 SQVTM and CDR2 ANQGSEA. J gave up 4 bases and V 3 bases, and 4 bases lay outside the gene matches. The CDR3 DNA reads TGCAGCGTTGACCCAGGGACAGGCTATGGCTACACCTTC. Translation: CSVDPGTGYGYTF.

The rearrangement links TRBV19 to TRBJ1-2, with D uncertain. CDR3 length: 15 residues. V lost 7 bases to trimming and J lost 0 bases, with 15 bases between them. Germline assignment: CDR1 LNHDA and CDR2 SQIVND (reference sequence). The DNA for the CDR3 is TGTGCCAGTAACCCTTTGAGGTCTTCTAACTATGGCTACACCTTC. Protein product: CASNPLRSSNYGYTF.

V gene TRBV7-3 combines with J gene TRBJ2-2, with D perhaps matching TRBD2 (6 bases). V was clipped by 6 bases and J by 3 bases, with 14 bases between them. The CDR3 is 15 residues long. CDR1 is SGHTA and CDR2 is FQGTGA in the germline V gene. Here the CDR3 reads CASRSGGGDTGELFF. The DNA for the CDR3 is TGTGCCAGCAGATCTGGCGGAGGGGACACCGGGGAGCTGTTTTTT.

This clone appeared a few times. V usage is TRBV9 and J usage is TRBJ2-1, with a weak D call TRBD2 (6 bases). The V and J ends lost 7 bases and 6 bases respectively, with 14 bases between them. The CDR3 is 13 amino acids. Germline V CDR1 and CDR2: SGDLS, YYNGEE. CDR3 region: CASGRRRGNEQFF. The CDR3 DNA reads TGTGCCAGCGGGAGGCGACGGGGCAATGAGCAGTTCTTC.

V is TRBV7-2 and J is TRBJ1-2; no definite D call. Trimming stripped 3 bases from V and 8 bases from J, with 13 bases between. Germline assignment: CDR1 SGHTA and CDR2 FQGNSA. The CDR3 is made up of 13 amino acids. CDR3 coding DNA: TGTGCCAGCAGCTTGGAGGTCATACGCGGCTACACCTTC. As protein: CASSLEVIRGYTF.

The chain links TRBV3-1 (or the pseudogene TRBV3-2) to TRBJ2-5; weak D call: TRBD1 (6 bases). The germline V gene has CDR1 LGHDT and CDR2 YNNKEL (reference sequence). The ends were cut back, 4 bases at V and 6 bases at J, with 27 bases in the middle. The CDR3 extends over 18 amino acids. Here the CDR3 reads CASSPQTGSQIRGKTQYF. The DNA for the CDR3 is TGTGCCAGCAGCCCACAGACAGGTTCTCAAATCCGAGGAAAGACCCAGTACTTC.

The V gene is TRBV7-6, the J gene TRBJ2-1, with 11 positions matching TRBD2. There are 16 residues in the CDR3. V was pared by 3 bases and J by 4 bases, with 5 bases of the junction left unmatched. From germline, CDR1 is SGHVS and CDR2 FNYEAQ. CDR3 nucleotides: TGTGCCAGCAGCTTGGGGACTAGCGGCCAATACAATGAGCAGTTCTTC. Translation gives CASSLGTSGQYNEQFF.

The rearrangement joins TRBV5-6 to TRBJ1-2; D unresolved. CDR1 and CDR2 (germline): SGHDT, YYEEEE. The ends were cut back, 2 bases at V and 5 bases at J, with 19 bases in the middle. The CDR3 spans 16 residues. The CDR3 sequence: CASSLLGVGEGYGYTF. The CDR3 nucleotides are TGTGCCAGCAGCTTATTGGGCGTCGGGGAAGGATATGGCTACACCTTC.

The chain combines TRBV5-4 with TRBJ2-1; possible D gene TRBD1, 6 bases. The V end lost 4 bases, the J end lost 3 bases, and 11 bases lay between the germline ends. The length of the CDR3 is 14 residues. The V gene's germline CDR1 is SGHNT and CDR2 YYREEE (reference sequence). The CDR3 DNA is TGTGCCAGCAGCCGACAGGTGCGCTACAATGAGCAGTTCTTC. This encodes CASSRQVRYNEQFF.